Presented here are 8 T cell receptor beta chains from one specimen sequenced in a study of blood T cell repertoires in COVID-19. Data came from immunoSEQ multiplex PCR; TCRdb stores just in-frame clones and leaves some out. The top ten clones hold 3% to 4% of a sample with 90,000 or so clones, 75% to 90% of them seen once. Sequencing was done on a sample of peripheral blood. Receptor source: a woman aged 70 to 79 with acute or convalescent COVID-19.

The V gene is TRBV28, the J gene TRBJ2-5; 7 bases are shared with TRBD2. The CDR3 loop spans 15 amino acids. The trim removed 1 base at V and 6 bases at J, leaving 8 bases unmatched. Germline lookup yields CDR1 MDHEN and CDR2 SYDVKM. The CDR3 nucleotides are TGTGCCAGCAGTTTATCCAGCGGGGTGGGGAAGACCCAGTACTTC. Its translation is CASSLSSGVGKTQYF.

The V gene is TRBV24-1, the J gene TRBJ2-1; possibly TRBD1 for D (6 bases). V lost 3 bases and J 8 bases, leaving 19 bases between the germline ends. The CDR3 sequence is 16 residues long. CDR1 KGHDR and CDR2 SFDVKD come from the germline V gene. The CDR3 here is CATSDKLGTPVDEQFF. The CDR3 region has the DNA TGTGCCACCAGTGATAAGTTGGGGACACCCGTCGATGAGCAGTTCTTC.

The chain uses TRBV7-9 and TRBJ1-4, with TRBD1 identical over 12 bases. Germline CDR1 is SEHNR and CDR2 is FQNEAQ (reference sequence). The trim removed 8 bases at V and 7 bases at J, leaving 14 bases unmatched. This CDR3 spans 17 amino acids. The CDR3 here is CASGAGTGGRNAEKLFF. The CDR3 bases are TGTGCCAGCGGAGCCGGGACAGGGGGCAGGAATGCTGAAAAACTGTTTTTT.

The CDR3 DNA reads as TGCGCCAGCAGCATACCCGGGAACTCGAACACCGGGGAGCTGTTTTTT. This sequence encodes CASSIPGNSNTGELFF. The chain has TRBV5-1 and TRBJ2-2; possible D gene TRBD2, 5 bases. Germline CDR1 SGHRS, CDR2 YFSETQ. The CDR3 is 16 residues long. Trimming cost V 4 bases and J 0 bases, with 13 bases left between them. Full variable domain (remainder filled in from reference TRBV5-1 and TRBJ2-2): KAGVTQTPRYLIKTRGQQVTLSCSPISGHRSVSWYQQTPGQGLQFLFEYFSETQRNKGNFPGRFSGRQFSNSRSEMNVSTLELGDSALYLCASSIPGNSNTGELFFGEGSRLTVL.

The CDR3 spells CASSHDREWANYGYTF. DNA of the CDR3: TGTGCCAGCAGCCACGACAGGGAGTGGGCTAACTATGGCTACACCTTC. This rearrangement joins TRBV3-1 (or the pseudogene TRBV3-2) to TRBJ1-2, with 7 bases aligning to TRBD1. Trimming at V came to 3 bases and at J to 0 bases, leaving 7 bases not matched to a gene. The germline V gene has CDR1 LGHDT and CDR2 YNNKEL (reference sequence). The CDR3 extends over 16 amino acids.

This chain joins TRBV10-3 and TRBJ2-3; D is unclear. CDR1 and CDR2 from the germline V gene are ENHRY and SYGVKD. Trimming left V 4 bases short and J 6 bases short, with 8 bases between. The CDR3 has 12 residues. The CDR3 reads CAISAYADTQYF. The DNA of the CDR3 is TGTGCCATCAGTGCATATGCGGATACGCAGTATTTT.

The CDR3 DNA reads as TGTGCCAGCAGTGACTTACAAGGGGGAAGCTATGGCTACACCTTC. Protein: CASSDLQGGSYGYTF. The J gene is TRBJ1-2, the V gene TRBV2, with a possible D match to TRBD1 (6 bases). V shed 3 bases and J shed 4 bases, with 15 bases lying between them. Germline V gene lookup returns CDR1 SNHLY and CDR2 FYNNEI. The CDR3 totals 15 residues.

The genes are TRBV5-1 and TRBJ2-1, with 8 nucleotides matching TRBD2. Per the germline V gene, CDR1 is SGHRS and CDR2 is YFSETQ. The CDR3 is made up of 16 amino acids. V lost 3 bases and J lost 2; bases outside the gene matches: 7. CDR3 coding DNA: TGCGCCAGCAGCTCGGGGGGGGCACTCACCTACAATGAGCAGTTCTTC. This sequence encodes CASSSGGALTYNEQFF. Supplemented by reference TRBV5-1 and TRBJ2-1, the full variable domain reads KAGVTQTPRYLIKTRGQQVTLSCSPISGHRSVSWYQQTPGQGLQFLFEYFSETQRNKGNFPGRFSGRQFSNSRSEMNVSTLELGDSALYLCASSSGGALTYNEQFFGPGTRLTVL.